This TCR beta chain was observed in a study of shared T cell receptors in the human thymus. The CDR3 runs 14 residues. In germline, CDR1 is SGHDT, CDR2 YYEEEE. V was cut by 2 bases and J by 3 bases, with 11 bases left in between. Sequenced by immunoSEQ multiplex PCR; TCRdb stores in-frame clones only, minus some. The table lists fewer than 700,000 clones, around 87% of them singletons. This sample was also put to use in a study of human thymus T cells. That paper adds: Donors consisted of healthy Finnish infants (having corrective surgery for congenital heart defects). Thymic material originated from resections removed in the course of corrective heart surgery. The authors found apparently biased V and J gene usage in thymic and blood repertoires. In unrelated individuals, thymic repertoires overlapped highly, according to related research.

The receptor comes from a boy younger than two with a congenital heart defect. Sequencing used thymocytes. This chain uses TRBV5-6 with TRBJ1-1; maybe TRBD1 (5 bases). The CDR3 spells CASSFGRGDTEAFF. Written as DNA, the CDR3 is TGTGCCAGCAGCTTTGGGAGGGGAGACACTGAAGCTTTCTTT.